The rows below give T cell receptor beta chains drawn from one sample of a study of tumour-infiltrating T cells in Burkitt lymphoma. Here immunoSEQ multiplex PCR was the method, and the copy in TCRdb shows in-frame clones only, minus some. The sample shows 13,000 to 15,000 clones, more than 60% of them seen only once. The sample was tumor tissue. The receptor set was obtained from a human donor with diffuse large B-cell lymphoma. The CDR3 runs from the conserved cysteine through the conserved F or W. The D gene is left open where the match is weak. The listing skips clone size in some rows; elsewhere it reads once, few, many or a size class.

len: 12
abundance: NA
d_gene: TRBD1
v_gene: TRBV15
j_gene: TRBJ1-2
CDR3aa: CATSGGQGSYTF
CDR3nt: TGTGCCACCAGCGGAGGACAGGGGAGCTACACCTTC

len: 12
abundance: NA
d_gene: TRBD1
v_gene: TRBV14
j_gene: TRBJ2-1
CDR3aa: CATTGVYNEQFF
CDR3nt: TGTGCCACCACAGGGGTTTACAATGAGCAGTTCTTC

len: 13
abundance: NA
d_gene: NA
v_gene: TRBV4-1
j_gene: TRBJ1-1
CDR3aa: CASSQGGRPEAFF
CDR3nt: TGCGCCAGCAGCCAAGGAGGAAGACCAGAAGCTTTCTTT

len: 14
abundance: medium-sized
d_gene: TRBD2
v_gene: TRBV5-5
j_gene: TRBJ2-3
CDR3aa: CASSLAGGTDTQYF
CDR3nt: TGTGCCAGCAGCTTAGCGGGAGGGACAGATACGCAGTATTTT

len: 12
abundance: NA
d_gene: NA
v_gene: TRBV7-6
j_gene: TRBJ2-7
CDR3aa: CASRGASYEQYF
CDR3nt: TGTGCCAGCAGGGGGGCTTCCTACGAGCAGTACTTC

len: 14
abundance: NA
d_gene: TRBD2
v_gene: TRBV5-1
j_gene: TRBJ2-5
CDR3aa: CASSLTSGGETQYF
CDR3nt: TGCGCCAGCAGCTTGACTAGCGGGGGGGAGACCCAGTACTTC

len: 13
abundance: NA
d_gene: TRBD1
v_gene: TRBV5-8
j_gene: TRBJ2-7
CDR3aa: CARSTGLDYEQYF
CDR3nt: TGTGCCAGGTCGACAGGGTTAGACTACGAGCAGTACTTC

len: 15
abundance: NA
d_gene: NA
v_gene: TRBV18
j_gene: TRBJ2-7
CDR3aa: CASSAFWGPDYEQYF
CDR3nt: TGTGCCAGCTCAGCCTTCTGGGGCCCTGACTACGAGCAGTACTTC

len: 15
abundance: NA
d_gene: TRBD2
v_gene: TRBV14
j_gene: TRBJ2-1
CDR3aa: CASSRVAGVENEQFF
CDR3nt: TGTGCCAGCAGCCGAGTAGCGGGAGTGGAAAATGAGCAGTTCTTC

len: 13
abundance: NA
d_gene: NA
v_gene: TRBV15
j_gene: TRBJ1-2
CDR3aa: CATSRGGTLGYTF
CDR3nt: TGTGCCACCAGCAGAGGGGGGACGCTCGGCTACACCTTC

len: 15
abundance: NA
d_gene: NA
v_gene: TRBV19
j_gene: TRBJ2-2
CDR3aa: CATRGRQGASGELFF
CDR3nt: TGTGCCACCAGAGGTAGGCAGGGCGCCTCCGGGGAGCTGTTTTTT

len: 16
abundance: NA
d_gene: TRBD2
v_gene: TRBV19
j_gene: TRBJ2-1
CDR3aa: CASSTLAGEIADEQFF
CDR3nt: TGTGCCAGTAGTACACTAGCGGGAGAAATTGCGGATGAGCAGTTCTTC

len: 16
abundance: NA
d_gene: TRBD2
v_gene: TRBV10-3
j_gene: TRBJ2-1
CDR3aa: CAIRKDSGSNFNEQFF
CDR3nt: TGTGCCATCAGGAAAGATAGCGGGAGTAACTTCAATGAGCAGTTCTTC

len: 15
abundance: NA
d_gene: TRBD1
v_gene: TRBV6-5
j_gene: TRBJ1-1
CDR3aa: CASSYTDRASTEAFF
CDR3nt: TGTGCCAGCAGTTACACGGACAGGGCGAGCACTGAAGCTTTCTTT

len: 14
abundance: NA
d_gene: NA
v_gene: TRBV15
j_gene: TRBJ1-2
CDR3aa: CATSRDSAFWGYTF
CDR3nt: TGTGCCACCAGCAGAGATTCGGCTTTTTGGGGCTACACCTTC

len: 15
abundance: NA
d_gene: NA
v_gene: TRBV11-2
j_gene: TRBJ1-1
CDR3aa: CASSLERGWGTEAFF
CDR3nt: TGTGCCAGCAGCTTAGAGAGGGGATGGGGCACTGAAGCTTTCTTT

len: 14
abundance: NA
d_gene: TRBD2
v_gene: TRBV28
j_gene: TRBJ2-5
CDR3aa: CASYLAGGGETQYF
CDR3nt: TGTGCCAGCTACCTAGCGGGAGGCGGAGAGACCCAGTACTTC

len: 16
abundance: NA
d_gene: NA
v_gene: TRBV15
j_gene: TRBJ2-1
CDR3aa: CATSEISGYLRNEQFF
CDR3nt: TGTGCCACCAGCGAGATTAGCGGCTACCTTAGAAATGAGCAGTTCTTC

len: 16
abundance: NA
d_gene: TRBD1
v_gene: TRBV7-9
j_gene: TRBJ2-5
CDR3aa: CASSHQTGTGQETQYF
CDR3nt: TGTGCCAGCAGCCACCAGACCGGGACAGGGCAAGAGACCCAGTACTTC

len: 16
abundance: NA
d_gene: TRBD2
v_gene: TRBV5-5
j_gene: TRBJ2-2
CDR3aa: CASSSASGRNTGELFF
CDR3nt: TGTGCCAGCAGCTCAGCTAGCGGGAGAAACACCGGGGAGCTGTTTTTT

len: 13
abundance: NA
d_gene: NA
v_gene: TRBV6-5
j_gene: TRBJ1-4
CDR3aa: CASRNVAAGELFF
CDR3nt: TGTGCCAGCAGGAATGTGGCAGCCGGAGAACTGTTTTTT

len: 16
abundance: NA
d_gene: TRBD1
v_gene: TRBV7-9
j_gene: TRBJ2-5
CDR3aa: CASSPRTGGRRETQYF
CDR3nt: TGTGCCAGCAGCCCAAGGACAGGGGGCCGTCGGGAGACCCAGTACTTC

len: 13
abundance: NA
d_gene: NA
v_gene: TRBV6-1
j_gene: TRBJ1-2
CDR3aa: CASSESRVGGYTF
CDR3nt: TGTGCCAGCAGTGAAAGTAGGGTGGGTGGCTACACCTTC

len: 15
abundance: NA
d_gene: TRBD1
v_gene: TRBV5-1
j_gene: TRBJ2-1
CDR3aa: CASSLERGRRGEQFF
CDR3nt: TGCGCCAGCAGCTTGGAGAGGGGGCGCCGCGGTGAGCAGTTCTTC

len: 16
abundance: large
d_gene: NA
v_gene: TRBV7-9
j_gene: TRBJ1-2
CDR3aa: CASSLESGGSFYGYTF
CDR3nt: TGTGCCAGCAGCTTAGAGTCGGGGGGCAGTTTCTATGGCTACACCTTC

len: 14
abundance: NA
d_gene: NA
v_gene: TRBV5-6
j_gene: TRBJ1-4
CDR3aa: CASSLVTEGEKLFF
CDR3nt: TGTGCCAGCAGCTTGGTTACAGAGGGAGAAAAACTGTTTTTT

len: 20
abundance: NA
d_gene: NA
v_gene: TRBV28
j_gene: TRBJ2-3
CDR3aa: CASSLGPRRRHPQDTDTQYF
CDR3nt: TGTGCCAGCAGTCTGGGGCCCCGACGGCGCCACCCACAAGACACAGATACGCAGTATTTT

len: 16
abundance: few
d_gene: NA
v_gene: TRBV6-1
j_gene: TRBJ2-2
CDR3aa: CAISDDRDLNTGELFF
CDR3nt: TGTGCCATCAGTGACGACAGGGACTTGAACACCGGGGAGCTGTTTTTT

len: 18
abundance: medium-sized
d_gene: NA
v_gene: TRBV4-1
j_gene: TRBJ2-1
CDR3aa: CASSQDEGANLRGNEQFF
CDR3nt: TGCGCCAGCAGCCAAGATGAGGGAGCGAACCTTAGGGGGAATGAGCAGTTCTTC

len: 13
abundance: NA
d_gene: NA
v_gene: TRBV2
j_gene: TRBJ2-3
CDR3aa: CASSGFLTDTQYF
CDR3nt: TGTGCCAGCAGTGGGTTTTTAACAGATACGCAGTATTTT

len: 14
abundance: NA
d_gene: NA
v_gene: TRBV6-5
j_gene: TRBJ2-1
CDR3aa: CASSYGPYYNEQFF
CDR3nt: TGTGCCAGCAGTTATGGACCATACTACAATGAGCAGTTCTTC

len: 11
abundance: NA
d_gene: NA
v_gene: TRBV5-1
j_gene: TRBJ2-7
CDR3aa: CASSISYEQYF
CDR3nt: TGCGCCAGCAGCATCTCCTACGAGCAGTACTTC

len: 15
abundance: NA
d_gene: NA
v_gene: TRBV4-1
j_gene: TRBJ2-1
CDR3aa: CASSRQLDENNEQFF
CDR3nt: TGCGCCAGCAGCCGACAGTTAGATGAAAACAATGAGCAGTTCTTC

len: 15
abundance: NA
d_gene: TRBD2
v_gene: TRBV5-1
j_gene: TRBJ2-1
CDR3aa: CASSLETSGRATEFF
CDR3nt: TGCGCCAGCAGCCTGGAGACTAGCGGGAGGGCCACGGAGTTCTTC

len: 15
abundance: NA
d_gene: TRBD2
v_gene: TRBV9
j_gene: TRBJ2-7
CDR3aa: CASSFELADPYEQYF
CDR3nt: TGTGCCAGCAGCTTCGAGCTAGCGGACCCCTACGAGCAGTACTTC

len: 13
abundance: NA
d_gene: NA
v_gene: TRBV19
j_gene: TRBJ1-1
CDR3aa: CASSIGGGAEAFF
CDR3nt: TGTGCCAGTAGTATAGGTGGAGGAGCGGAAGCTTTCTTT

len: 15
abundance: NA
d_gene: TRBD2
v_gene: TRBV11-3
j_gene: TRBJ2-1
CDR3aa: CASSQTSGRGNEQFF
CDR3nt: TGTGCCAGCAGCCAGACTAGCGGGAGAGGAAATGAGCAGTTCTTC

len: 13
abundance: NA
d_gene: NA
v_gene: TRBV25-1
j_gene: TRBJ2-5
CDR3aa: CASMFAGERTQYF
CDR3nt: TGTGCCAGCATGTTCGCAGGGGAGAGGACCCAGTACTTC

len: 13
abundance: NA
d_gene: NA
v_gene: TRBV30
j_gene: TRBJ1-5
CDR3aa: CAWSVSSNQPQHF
CDR3nt: TGTGCCTGGAGTGTGAGTAGCAATCAGCCCCAGCATTTT

len: 19
abundance: once
d_gene: NA
v_gene: TRBV9
j_gene: TRBJ2-1
CDR3aa: CASNALSRVGYLAYNEQFF
CDR3nt: TGTGCCAGCAACGCTCTAAGTAGGGTAGGCTATTTAGCCTACAATGAGCAGTTCTTC

len: 13
abundance: NA
d_gene: NA
v_gene: TRBV15
j_gene: TRBJ2-1
CDR3aa: CATSPLSRDRQFF
CDR3nt: TGTGCCACCAGCCCACTCTCGCGGGACAGGCAGTTCTTC

len: 15
abundance: few
d_gene: NA
v_gene: TRBV7-9
j_gene: TRBJ1-5
CDR3aa: CASSPGQYSNQPQHF
CDR3nt: TGTGCCAGCAGCCCGGGACAATATAGCAATCAGCCCCAGCATTTT

len: 16
abundance: NA
d_gene: TRBD2
v_gene: TRBV18
j_gene: TRBJ2-1
CDR3aa: CASSPLAGGGYNEQFF
CDR3nt: TGTGCCAGCTCACCCTTAGCGGGAGGGGGCTACAATGAGCAGTTCTTC

len: 13
abundance: NA
d_gene: NA
v_gene: TRBV30
j_gene: TRBJ2-7
CDR3aa: CAWSVASSYEQYF
CDR3nt: TGTGCCTGGAGTGTAGCCTCGTCCTACGAGCAGTACTTC

len: 14
abundance: NA
d_gene: NA
v_gene: TRBV5-4
j_gene: TRBJ2-1
CDR3aa: CASSLRRTTNEQFF
CDR3nt: TGTGCCAGCAGCTTGAGGAGGACAACAAATGAGCAGTTCTTC

len: 14
abundance: NA
d_gene: TRBD2
v_gene: TRBV27
j_gene: TRBJ2-2
CDR3aa: CASRASGNPGELFF
CDR3nt: TGTGCCTCCCGGGCTAGCGGGAATCCCGGGGAGCTGTTTTTT

len: 19
abundance: NA
d_gene: NA
v_gene: TRBV19
j_gene: TRBJ1-5
CDR3aa: CASTEGPPNKGISNQPQHF
CDR3nt: TGTGCCAGTACGGAGGGGCCGCCCAACAAAGGAATTAGCAATCAGCCCCAGCATTTT

len: 17
abundance: NA
d_gene: TRBD1
v_gene: TRBV27
j_gene: TRBJ1-5
CDR3aa: CASSLYTGGRGNQPQHF
CDR3nt: TGTGCCAGCAGTTTATACACAGGGGGCCGCGGCAATCAGCCCCAGCATTTT